This TCR beta chain was identified in a study of a mutant IDH1 vaccine in newly diagnosed glioma. Across the study: Patients previously underwent radiotherapy, temozolomide, or both, and most underwent both.

On this clone itself: Antigen specificity is unknown.

V shed 4 bases and J shed 2 bases, with 8 bases lying between them. CDR3 length: 13 amino acids. Germline values: CDR1 ENHRY, CDR2 SYGVKD. Time point given: week 23, last vaccination. What each vaccine dose contained was 300 ug of mutant IDH1 20-mer peptide, accompanied by topical imiquimod. Data came from immunoSEQ multiplex PCR; TCRdb stores just in-frame clones and leaves some out. The sample lists about 72,000 clones, approximately 80% seen once, with about an eighth in the top ten. The sample was PBMCs, taken from a glioma patient whose treatment included an IDH1 peptide vaccine. The clonotype originates from a young man with glioma. V gene TRBV10-3 combines with J gene TRBJ2-5, with D unclear. The CDR3: CAISGAVQETQYF. The CDR3 nucleotides are TGTGCCATCAGTGGGGCAGTTCAAGAGACCCAGTACTTC.